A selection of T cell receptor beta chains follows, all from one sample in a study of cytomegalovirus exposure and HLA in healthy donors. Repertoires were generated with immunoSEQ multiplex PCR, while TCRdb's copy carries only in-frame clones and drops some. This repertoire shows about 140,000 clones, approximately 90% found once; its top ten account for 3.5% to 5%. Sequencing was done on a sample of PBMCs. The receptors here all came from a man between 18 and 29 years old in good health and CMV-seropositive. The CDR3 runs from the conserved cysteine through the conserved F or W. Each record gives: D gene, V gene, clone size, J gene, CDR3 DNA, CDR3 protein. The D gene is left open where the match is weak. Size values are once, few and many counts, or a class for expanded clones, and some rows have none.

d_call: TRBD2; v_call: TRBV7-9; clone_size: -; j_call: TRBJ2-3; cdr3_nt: TGTGCCAGCAGCTCCCGGACTAGCGGGGCAGATACGCAGTATTTT; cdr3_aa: CASSSRTSGADTQYF
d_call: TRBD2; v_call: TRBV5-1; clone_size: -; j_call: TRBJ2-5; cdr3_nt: TGCGCCAGCAGCACCGGACTAGCGGGGATTCAAGAGACCCAGTACTTC; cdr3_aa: CASSTGLAGIQETQYF
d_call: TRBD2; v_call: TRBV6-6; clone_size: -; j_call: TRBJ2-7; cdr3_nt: TGTGCCGCCTCAGGAGAACTAGCGGGAAGGGAGCAGTACTTC; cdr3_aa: CAASGELAGREQYF
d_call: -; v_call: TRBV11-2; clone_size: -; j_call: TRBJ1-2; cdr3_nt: TGTGCCAGCAGCGAGGATTACTATGGCTACACCTTC; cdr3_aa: CASSEDYYGYTF
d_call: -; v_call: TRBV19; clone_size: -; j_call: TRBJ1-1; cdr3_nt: TGTGCCAGTAGTATTGCACTTTCTGAAGCTTTCTTT; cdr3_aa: CASSIALSEAFF
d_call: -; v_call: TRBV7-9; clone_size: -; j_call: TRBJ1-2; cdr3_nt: TGTGCCAGCAGCCGAGAAATGCGGGGCTACACCTTC; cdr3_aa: CASSREMRGYTF
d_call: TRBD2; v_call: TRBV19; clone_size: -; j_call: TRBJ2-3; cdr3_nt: TGTGCCGCCGCTACTAGCGGGGGACTCACAGATACGCAGTATTTT; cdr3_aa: CAAATSGGLTDTQYF
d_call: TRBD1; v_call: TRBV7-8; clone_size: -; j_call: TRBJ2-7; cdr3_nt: TGTGCCAGCAGCTCAGACACCGGGACAGTAACCTACGAGCAGTACTTC; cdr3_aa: CASSSDTGTVTYEQYF
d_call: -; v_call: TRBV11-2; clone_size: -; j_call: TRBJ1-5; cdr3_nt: TGTGCCAGCAGCTTAGACACAGGAACAAATCAGCCCCAGCATTTT; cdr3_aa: CASSLDTGTNQPQHF
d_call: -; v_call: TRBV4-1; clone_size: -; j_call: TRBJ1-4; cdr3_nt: TGCGCCAGCAGCCAAACCTCAGGGCGATGGGCAACTAATGAAAAACTGTTTTTT; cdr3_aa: CASSQTSGRWATNEKLFF
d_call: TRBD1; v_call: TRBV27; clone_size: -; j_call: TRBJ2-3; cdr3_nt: TGTGCCAGCAGTTTGGGACAGGATACGCAGTATTTT; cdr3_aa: CASSLGQDTQYF
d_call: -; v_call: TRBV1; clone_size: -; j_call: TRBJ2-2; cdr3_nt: TGCACCAGCCTGGAACTAGCGGGAGTAGAAACCGGGGAGCTGTTTTTT; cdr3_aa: CTSLELAGVETGELFF
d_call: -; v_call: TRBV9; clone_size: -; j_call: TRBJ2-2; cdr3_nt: TGTGCCAGCAGCGCCTTTGCCTTCACAAACACCGGGGAGCTGTTTTTT; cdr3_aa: CASSAFAFTNTGELFF
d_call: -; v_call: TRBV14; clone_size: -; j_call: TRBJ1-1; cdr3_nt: TGTGCCAGCAGTCCCCTTACAGGGAGATTTCGAGGTACTGAAGCTTTCTTT; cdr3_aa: CASSPLTGRFRGTEAFF
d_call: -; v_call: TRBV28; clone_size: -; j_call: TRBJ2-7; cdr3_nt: TGTGCCAGCAGTTCCGGGATTTGGGAGCAGTACTTC; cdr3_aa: CASSSGIWEQYF
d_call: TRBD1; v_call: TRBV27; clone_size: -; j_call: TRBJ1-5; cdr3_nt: TGTGCCAGCAGTTCCCACAGGGGGCGTCAGCCCCAGCATTTT; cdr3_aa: CASSSHRGRQPQHF
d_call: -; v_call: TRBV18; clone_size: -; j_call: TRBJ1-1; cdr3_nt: TGTGCCAGCTCACCACAGGGCAGGGGGAACACTGAAGCTTTCTTT; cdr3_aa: CASSPQGRGNTEAFF
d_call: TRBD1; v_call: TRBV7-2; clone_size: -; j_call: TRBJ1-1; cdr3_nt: TGTGCCAGCAGCTGGTGGACAGGGGAAGCTTTCTTT; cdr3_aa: CASSWWTGEAFF
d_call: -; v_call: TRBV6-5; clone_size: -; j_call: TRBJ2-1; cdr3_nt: TGTGCCAGCACCCTTCGGGGGAGAGGGTACAATGAGCAGTTCTTC; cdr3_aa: CASTLRGRGYNEQFF
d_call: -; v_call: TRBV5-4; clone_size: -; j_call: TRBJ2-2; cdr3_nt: TGTGCCAGCAGCTCCACAACCGGGGAGCTGTTTTTT; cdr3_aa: CASSSTTGELFF
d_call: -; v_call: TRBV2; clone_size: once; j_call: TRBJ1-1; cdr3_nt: TGTGCCAGCAGCCTTCCGGCAGGAGGTTTTTTGAACACTGAAGCTTTCTTT; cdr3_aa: CASSLPAGGFLNTEAFF
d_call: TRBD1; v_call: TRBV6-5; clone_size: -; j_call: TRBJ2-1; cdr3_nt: TGTGCCAGCAGACGCGACAGGGGCGGTGAGCAGTTCTTC; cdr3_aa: CASRRDRGGEQFF
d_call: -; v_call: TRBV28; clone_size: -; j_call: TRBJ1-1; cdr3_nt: TGTGCCAGCAGCCCCGCGGCCCAGAACACTGAAGCTTTCTTT; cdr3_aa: CASSPAAQNTEAFF
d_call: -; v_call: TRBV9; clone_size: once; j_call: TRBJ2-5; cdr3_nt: TGTGCCAGCAGCCCCCAGAACAGGGTTTTAGAGACCCAGTACTTC; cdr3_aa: CASSPQNRVLETQYF
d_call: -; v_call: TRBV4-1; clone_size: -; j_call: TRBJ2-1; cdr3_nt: TGCGCCAGCAGCCAAGTATCCAGGTTGGATGAGCAGTTCTTC; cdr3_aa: CASSQVSRLDEQFF
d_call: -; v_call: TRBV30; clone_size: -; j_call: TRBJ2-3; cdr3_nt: TGTGCCTGGAGTGCGACTAGTATAGCAGATACGCAGTATTTT; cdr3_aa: CAWSATSIADTQYF
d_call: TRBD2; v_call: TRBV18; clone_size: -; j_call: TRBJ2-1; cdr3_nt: TGTGCCAGCTCACCACCGATGGCGGGGACTAGCTCCTACAATGAGCAGTTCTTC; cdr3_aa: CASSPPMAGTSSYNEQFF
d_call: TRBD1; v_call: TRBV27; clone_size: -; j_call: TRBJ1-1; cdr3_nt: TGTGCCAGCAGTTTAGGGACAGTGAACACTGAAGCTTTCTTT; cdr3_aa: CASSLGTVNTEAFF
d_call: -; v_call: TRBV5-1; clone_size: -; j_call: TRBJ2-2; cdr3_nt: TGCGCCAGCAGCCTACATAGCGACGGGGAGCTGTTTTTT; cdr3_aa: CASSLHSDGELFF
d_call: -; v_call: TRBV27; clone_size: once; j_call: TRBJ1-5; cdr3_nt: TGTGCCAGCAGAAAGTACGGTCAGCCCCAGCATTTT; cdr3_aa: CASRKYGQPQHF
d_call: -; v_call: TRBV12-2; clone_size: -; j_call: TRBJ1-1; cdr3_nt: TGTGCAAGTCGCCGGGACAGGCCGAACACTGAAGCTTTCTTT; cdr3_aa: CASRRDRPNTEAFF
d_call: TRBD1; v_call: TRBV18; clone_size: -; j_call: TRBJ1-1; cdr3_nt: TGTGCCAGCTCACCCTGGGACAGGGGGCACACTGAAGCTTTCTTT; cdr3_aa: CASSPWDRGHTEAFF
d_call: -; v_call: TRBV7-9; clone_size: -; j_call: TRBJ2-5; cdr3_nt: TGTGCCACCAACCGCCCAGGGGATGGAGAGACCCAGTACTTC; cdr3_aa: CATNRPGDGETQYF
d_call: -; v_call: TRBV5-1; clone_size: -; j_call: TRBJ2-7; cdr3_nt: TGCGCCAGCACTTACGGGGGGACATCCTCCTACGAGCAGTACTTC; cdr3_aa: CASTYGGTSSYEQYF
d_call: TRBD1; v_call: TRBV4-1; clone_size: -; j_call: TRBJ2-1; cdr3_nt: TGCGCCAGCAGCCAAAGAAGTGACAGGGAACAGTTCTTC; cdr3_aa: CASSQRSDREQFF
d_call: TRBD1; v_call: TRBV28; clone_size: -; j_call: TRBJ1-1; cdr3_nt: TGTGCCAGCACCCCAGGGGGAACTGAAGCTTTCTTT; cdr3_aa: CASTPGGTEAFF
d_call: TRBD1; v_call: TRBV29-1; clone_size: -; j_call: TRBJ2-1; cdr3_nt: TGCAGCGTGGTGGGGACAGGGGACAATGAGCAGTTCTTC; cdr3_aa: CSVVGTGDNEQFF
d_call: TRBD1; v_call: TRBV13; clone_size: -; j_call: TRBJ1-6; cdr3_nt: TGTGCCAGCAGCCCGGACAGGGGAGGGAATTCACCCCTCCACTTT; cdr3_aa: CASSPDRGGNSPLHF
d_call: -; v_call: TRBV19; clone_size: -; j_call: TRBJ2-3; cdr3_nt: TGTGCCAGTAGTCCGGGAGGGGGCGATACGCAGTATTTT; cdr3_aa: CASSPGGGDTQYF
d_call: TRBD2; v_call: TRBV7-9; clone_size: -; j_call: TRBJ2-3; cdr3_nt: TGTGCCAGCAGCTTAGGTTTAGCGGGAGTAGCAGATACGCAGTATTTT; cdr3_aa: CASSLGLAGVADTQYF
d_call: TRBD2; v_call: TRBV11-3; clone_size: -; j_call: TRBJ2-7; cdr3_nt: TGTGCCAGCAGCTCGGGACTAGCGGGAGGGGAGCAGTACTTC; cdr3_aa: CASSSGLAGGEQYF
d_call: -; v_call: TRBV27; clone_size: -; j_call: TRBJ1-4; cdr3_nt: TGTGCCAGCAGCTTGACACCTTTTCCGGGATCCAATGAAAAACTGTTTTTT; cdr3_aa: CASSLTPFPGSNEKLFF
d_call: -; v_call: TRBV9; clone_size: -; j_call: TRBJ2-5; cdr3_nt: TGTGCCAGCAGCGTGGGACGGCGGGAAACCCAGTACTTC; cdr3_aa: CASSVGRRETQYF
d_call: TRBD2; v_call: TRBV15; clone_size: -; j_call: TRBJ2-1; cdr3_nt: TGTGCCACCAGCAGAGGGGGACTAGAAAGCTACAATGAGCAGTTCTTC; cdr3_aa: CATSRGGLESYNEQFF
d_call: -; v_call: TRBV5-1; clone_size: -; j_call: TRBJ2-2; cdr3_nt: TGCGCCAGCAGCCCTCAGGGCAGGGTCACAAGCGGGGAGCTGTTTTTT; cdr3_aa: CASSPQGRVTSGELFF
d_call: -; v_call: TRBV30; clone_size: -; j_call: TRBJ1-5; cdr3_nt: TGTGCCTGGAGTGTGAGGGGCAATCAGCCCCAGCATTTT; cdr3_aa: CAWSVRGNQPQHF
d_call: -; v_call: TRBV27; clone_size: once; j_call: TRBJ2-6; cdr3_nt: TGTGCCAGCAGTCTCACTTGGAGCTCTGGGGCCAACGTCCTGACTTTC; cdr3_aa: CASSLTWSSGANVLTF
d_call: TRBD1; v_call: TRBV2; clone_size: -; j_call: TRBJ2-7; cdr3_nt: TGTGCCAGCAGAGGCAGACAGGGTATCTCCTACGAGCAGTACTTC; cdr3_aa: CASRGRQGISYEQYF
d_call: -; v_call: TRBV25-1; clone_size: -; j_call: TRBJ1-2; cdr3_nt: TGTGCCAGCAGTGAGGAGGCCAGGCCTGGAGGCTACACCTTC; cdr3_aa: CASSEEARPGGYTF
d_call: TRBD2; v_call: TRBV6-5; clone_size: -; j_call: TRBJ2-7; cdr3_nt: TGTGCCAGCAGTTACTCGGGGAGCGGGACCCACGAGCAGTACTTC; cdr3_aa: CASSYSGSGTHEQYF
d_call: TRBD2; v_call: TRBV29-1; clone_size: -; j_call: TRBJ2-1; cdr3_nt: TGCAGCGTTGAACTCGGGACTAGCGATTACAATGAGCAGTTCTTC; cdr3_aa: CSVELGTSDYNEQFF
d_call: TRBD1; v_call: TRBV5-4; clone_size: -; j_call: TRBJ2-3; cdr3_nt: TGTGCCAGCAGCTTCCGACAGGGGGCGCTTTCGAGTGCAGATACGCAGTATTTT; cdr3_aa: CASSFRQGALSSADTQYF